The 23 T cell receptor beta chains below all came from one sample that was sequenced in a study of blood T cells in healthy people across ages. Sample-barcoded 5' priming and a J-beta primer mix drove a second PCR of roughly 7 to 11 cycles. Each CDR3 protein is one row after TCRdb ran MiXCR on the 5' RACE reads. The data show over 550,000 distinct CDR3 sequences, 25% to 30% seen once. The sequenced sample was blood. The receptors shown here come from a woman older than 75 in good health.

The sample holds many counts of this clonotype. V gene TRBV28 combines with J gene TRBJ2-7, with D perhaps TRBD1 (6 bases). Deletions cut 4 bases from V and 7 bases from J, with 17 bases between. The germline V gene encodes CDR1 MDHEN and CDR2 SYDVKM. CDR3 length: 14 amino acids. The CDR3 sequence is CASSSQGPSWEQYF. As DNA, the CDR3 is TGTGCCAGCAGTTCACAGGGACCCAGCTGGGAGCAGTACTTC.

This clonotype has just a few counts. It may be a read error: a sequence one base away is much more abundant. The chain joins TRBV6-5 to TRBJ2-1; no definite D call. This CDR3 has 14 residues. The V end was cut by 0 bases, the J end by 13 bases, with 16 bases between. From germline, CDR1 is MNHEY and CDR2 SVGAGI. This chain's CDR3 is CASSYSGPQETQFF. DNA of the CDR3: TGTGCCAGCAGTTACTCCGGCCCCCAGGAGACCCAGTTCTTC.

This clonotype came up a few times. This sequence joins TRBV12-3 or TRBV12-4 and TRBJ1-6; no clear D. This CDR3 comprises 13 residues. Trimming pared 4 bases from V and 8 bases from J, leaving 9 bases between. The CDR3 bases are TGTGCCAGCAGTTCACGAATCGATTCACCCCTCCACTTT. This codes for CASSSRIDSPLHF.

As regards this clonotype: Being one base from a much bigger clone, this may be a read error. This chain links TRBV2 with TRBJ2-4; the D gene is possibly TRBD2 (5 bases). V lost 11 bases to trimming and J lost 6 bases, with 14 bases between them. This CDR3 region has 12 residues. CDR1 is SNHLY, CDR2 FYNNEI, per germline. The CDR3 here is CAGTHGVNIQYF. The DNA for the CDR3 is TGTGCCGGCACTCACGGGGTAAACATTCAGTACTTC.

Points on this clonotype: A much larger clone differs from this one at a single base, so this may be a read error. Here the CDR3 omits its conserved ending phenylalanine or tryptophan, so a read error is the likely source. The chain combines TRBV9 with TRBJ1-1; no definite D call. Germline lookup yields CDR1 SGDLS and CDR2 YYNGEE. Trimming left V 0 bases short and J 7 bases short, with 13 bases between. The CDR3 runs to 14 residues. CDR3 sequence: CASSVVPGEGEAFC. The DNA of the CDR3 is TGTGCCAGCAGCGTAGTGCCAGGAGAGGGTGAAGCTTTCTGT.

The sample holds many counts of this clonotype. The rearrangement links TRBV4-3 to TRBJ2-7; D perhaps matches TRBD1 (6 bases). The germline CDR1 and CDR2 sequences are LGHNA and YSLEER. V was pared by 0 bases and J by 9 bases, with 12 bases between. This CDR3 has 13 amino acids. The CDR3 loop reads CASSQDQGLGQYF. The CDR3, as DNA: TGCGCCAGCAGCCAAGATCAGGGGCTGGGGCAGTACTTC.

This clonotype was recorded many times. The chain couples TRBV18 to TRBJ2-7; D is perhaps TRBD2 (5 bases). Trimming took off 3 bases at V and 2 bases at J, with 14 bases between the two ends. Per the germline V gene, CDR1 is KGHSH and CDR2 is LQKENI. This CDR3 is 15 amino acids long. The CDR3 here is CASSPAAGTPYEQYF. The CDR3, as DNA: TGTGCCAGCTCACCCGCGGCGGGCACCCCCTACGAGCAGTACTTC.

The J gene is TRBJ1-1, the V gene TRBV30; 10 nucleotides agree with TRBD1. This CDR3 spans 12 amino acids. Germline-derived CDR1 and CDR2 are GTSNPN and SVGIG (reference sequence). Trimming removed 1 base from V and 8 bases from J; junction bases left unmatched: 1. DNA of the CDR3: TGTGCCTGGAGTGCGACAGGGGGCGAAGCTTTCTTT. This gives the protein CAWSATGGEAFF. Supplemented by reference TRBV30 and TRBJ1-1, the full variable domain reads SQTIHQWPATLVQPVGSPLSLECTVEGTSNPNLYWYRQAAGRGLQLLFYSVGIGQISSEVPQNLSASRPQDRQFILSSKKLLLSDSGFYLCAWSATGGEAFFGQGTRLTVV.

In its sample, this clonotype was seen many times. This chain links TRBV6-1 with TRBJ2-1, with 8 bases aligning to TRBD2. CDR1 is MNHNS, CDR2 SASEGT, per germline. CDR3 length: 15 amino acids. Losses at the gene ends were 3 bases for V and 6 bases for J; bases not matched to a gene: 7. This CDR3 is CASSEGGTRGNEQFF. The DNA for the CDR3 is TGTGCCAGCAGTGAGGGGGGGACTAGGGGCAATGAGCAGTTCTTC.

This clonotype was counted at least ten times. This chain connects TRBV4-1 to TRBJ1-2; D ambiguous. The V and J ends lost 1 base and 6 bases respectively, with 12 bases between them. The CDR3 extends over 14 amino acids. Per the germline V gene, CDR1 is MGHRA and CDR2 is YSYEKL. CDR3 protein: CASSQGSASHGYTF. Here the CDR3 DNA reads TGCGCCAGCAGCCAAGGTTCGGCCTCACATGGCTACACCTTC.

This clonotype was detected a few times. One base away lies a much larger clone, so this may be a sequencing read error. J is TRBJ2-1 and V is TRBV5-6; the D is unclear. V lost 1 base and J 13 bases, leaving 15 bases between the germline ends. From germline, CDR1 is SGHDT and CDR2 YYEEEE. The CDR3 loop spans 13 amino acids. The CDR3 coding sequence is TGTGCCAGCAGCTTGCGTATTATGGAGACCCAGTTCTTC. It is translated as CASSLRIMETQFF.

V and J are TRBV7-8 and TRBJ2-2, with TRBD2 matching over 8 bases. After removal of 1 base from V and 3 bases from J, the junction contained 1 base not matched to a gene. Looked up from germline, CDR1 is SGHVS and CDR2 is FQNEAQ. The CDR3 has 15 residues. CDR3 sequence (DNA): TGTGCCAGCAGCTTAGGCGGGGGGTACACCGGGGAGCTGTTTTTT. Its protein product is CASSLGGGYTGELFF. The entire variable domain, with the rest obtained from reference TRBV7-8 and TRBJ2-2, is as follows: GAGVSQSPRYKVAKRGQDVALRCDPISGHVSLFWYQQALGQGPEFLTYFQNEAQLDKSGLPSDRFFAERPEGSVSTLKIQRTQQEDSAVYLCASSLGGGYTGELFFGEGSRLTVL.

This clonotype was observed at least ten times. The chain is built from TRBV20-1 and TRBJ2-1; 12 nucleotides agree with TRBD2. Trimming cost V 4 bases and J 6 bases; bases outside gene matches: 13. Germline CDR1 DFQATT, CDR2 SNEGSKA (reference sequence). This CDR3 region has 17 residues. This CDR3 reads CSAMASGGAVGGNEQFF. The DNA of the CDR3 is TGCAGTGCTATGGCTAGCGGGGGGGCGGTTGGGGGCAATGAGCAGTTCTTC.

The sample holds one count of this clonotype. CDR3 protein: CASSIRDGELFF. The CDR3 DNA sequence: TGTGCCAGCAGTATAAGGGACGGGGAGCTGTTTTTT. The chain combines TRBV25-1 with TRBJ2-2, with D unclear. V gave up 5 bases and J gave up 7 bases, with 8 bases separating them. This CDR3 region has 12 residues. Germline V CDR1 and CDR2: MGHDK, SYGVNS.

The genes are TRBV28 and TRBJ2-1; D not resolved. With 3 bases removed from V and 6 bases from J, the gap between germline ends came to 12 bases. Looked up from germline, CDR1 is MDHEN and CDR2 is SYDVKM. This CDR3 spans 14 amino acids. The chain's CDR3 is CASSFTSKGNEQFF. CDR3 nucleotides: TGTGCCAGCAGTTTTACAAGTAAGGGCAATGAGCAGTTCTTC.

There are many counts of this clonotype. The genes are TRBV5-1 and TRBJ2-3, with D hard to call. V was trimmed by 1 base and J by 0 bases, leaving 9 bases between them. This CDR3 region has 15 residues. Germline CDR1 reads SGHRS; CDR2 reads YFSETQ. The CDR3 nucleotides are TGCGCCAGCAGCTTGAACTCACGGAGCACAGATACGCAGTATTTT. Protein product: CASSLNSRSTDTQYF.

This clonotype was recorded many times. The J gene is TRBJ2-5, the V gene TRBV2, with 7 bases matching TRBD2. V trimming: 6 bases; J trimming: 1 base; junction bases outside the gene matches: 8. Germline V gene lookup returns CDR1 SNHLY and CDR2 FYNNEI. The CDR3 runs 15 residues. The CDR3 sequence is CASRTAWGGQETQYF. The CDR3 bases are TGTGCCAGCAGAACGGCTTGGGGGGGCCAAGAGACCCAGTACTTC. The whole variable domain, remainder taken from reference TRBV2 and TRBJ2-5, is EPEVTQTPSHQVTQMGQEVILRCVPISNHLYFYWYRQILGQKVEFLVSFYNNEISEKSEIFDDQFSVERPDGSNFTLKIRSTKLEDSAMYFCASRTAWGGQETQYFGPGTRLLVL.

Concerning this clonotype itself: A read error may explain this, as a much larger clone is one base away. The rearrangement uses TRBV20-1 and TRBJ1-2; D ambiguous. The CDR3 length is 15 residues. The germline CDR1 and CDR2 sequences are DFQATT and SNEGSKA (reference sequence). The V gene lost 4 bases and the J gene lost 4 bases, with 19 bases spanning the gap. The CDR3 sequence: CSATVPPPKSYGYTF. CDR3 in DNA: TGCAGTGCTACAGTTCCCCCGCCGAAGAGCTATGGCTACACCTTC.

Concerning this clonotype: This may stem from a read error, because a much larger clone lies one nucleotide away. The rearrangement links TRBV28 to TRBJ2-7, with TRBD1 identical over 7 bases. Germline V lookup: CDR1 MDHEN, CDR2 SYDVKM. This CDR3 spans 15 amino acids. Trimming at V came to 5 bases and at J to 2 bases, leaving 9 bases not matched to a gene. CDR3 loop: CASSHRQGSPYEQYF. CDR3 nucleotide sequence: TGTGCCAGCAGTCACCGACAGGGAAGCCCCTACGAGCAGTACTTC.

This clonotype was detected ten times or more. This sequence joins TRBV11-2 and TRBJ2-3; TRBD1 is a possible D gene (6 bases). There are 14 residues in the CDR3. V was shortened by 3 bases and J by 5 bases, with 12 bases between the two germline ends. Germline assignment: CDR1 SGHAT and CDR2 FQNNGV. The CDR3 DNA reads as TGTGCCAGCAGCTTCACAGGGTTGGGAGATACGCAGTATTTT. Residues: CASSFTGLGDTQYF.

This clonotype was picked up many times. The rearrangement uses TRBV7-2 and TRBJ1-6, with TRBD1 as a possible D gene (5 bases). This CDR3 is 14 amino acids long. Trimming took 6 bases from V and 4 from J, leaving 10 bases between them. Germline loops: CDR1 SGHTA, CDR2 FQGNSA. The CDR3 protein is CASSSRGYNSPLHF. CDR3 bases: TGTGCCAGCAGTTCAAGGGGATATAATTCACCCCTCCACTTT. Using reference TRBV7-2 and TRBJ1-6 for the parts outside the CDR3, the full variable domain is GAGVSQSPSNKVTEKGKDVELRCDPISGHTALYWYRQSLGQGLEFLIYFQGNSAPDKSGLPSDRFSAERTGGSVSTLTIQRTQQEDSAVYLCASSSRGYNSPLHFGNGTRLTVT.

V gene TRBV5-1 combines with J gene TRBJ1-2; D not resolved. This CDR3 has 14 residues. The ends were cut back, 0 bases at V and 2 bases at J, with 8 bases in the middle. CDR1 is SGHRS, CDR2 YFSETQ, per germline. The CDR3 region has the DNA TGCGCCAGCAGCTTGGCCCCAGACAACTATGGCTACACCTTC. Protein product: CASSLAPDNYGYTF.

The chain combines TRBV7-9 with TRBJ1-4; D might be TRBD1 (6 bases). CDR3 length: 20 residues. CDR1 and CDR2 from the germline V gene are SEHNR and FQNEAQ (reference sequence). Deletions cut 3 bases from V and 4 bases from J, with 27 bases between. The CDR3, as DNA: TGTGCCAGCAGCTTCCCCCAGTATGCGGACAGTGGTGTTGATAATGAAAAACTGTTTTTT. Protein product: CASSFPQYADSGVDNEKLFF.